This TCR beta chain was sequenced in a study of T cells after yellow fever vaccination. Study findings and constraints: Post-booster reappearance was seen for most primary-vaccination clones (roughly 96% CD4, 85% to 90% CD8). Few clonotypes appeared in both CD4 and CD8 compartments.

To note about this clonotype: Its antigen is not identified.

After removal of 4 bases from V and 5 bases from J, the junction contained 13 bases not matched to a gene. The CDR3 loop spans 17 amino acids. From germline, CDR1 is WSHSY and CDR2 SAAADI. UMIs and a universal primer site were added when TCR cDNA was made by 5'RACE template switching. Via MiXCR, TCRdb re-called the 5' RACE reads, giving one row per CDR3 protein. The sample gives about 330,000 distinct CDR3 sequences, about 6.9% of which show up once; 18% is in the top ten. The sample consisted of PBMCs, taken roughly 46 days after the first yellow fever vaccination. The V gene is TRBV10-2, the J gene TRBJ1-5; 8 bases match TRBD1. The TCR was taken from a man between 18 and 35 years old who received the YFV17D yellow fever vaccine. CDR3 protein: CASSGTGNGEGDQPQHF. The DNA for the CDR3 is TGCGCCAGCAGTGGGACAGGGAACGGCGAAGGGGATCAGCCCCAGCATTTT.